This passage covers 9 T cell receptor gamma chains from one sample sequenced in a study of gammadelta T cells in human blood. TCRdb reanalyzed the RT-PCR reads using CATT. The sample has 200 to 250 gamma-chain clones; under 6% are singletons. The sequenced material came from non-Vgamma9Vdelta2 gamma-delta T cells from infant blood. These receptor sequences come from a human donor.

This clone is large. The chain combines TRGV3 with TRGJ1 or TRGJ2. V trimming: 2 bases; J trimming: 0 bases; junction bases outside the gene matches: 4. CDR3 length: 14 amino acids. Looked up from germline, CDR1 is VTNTFY and CDR2 is YDVSTARD (reference sequence). The CDR3 sequence is CATWDTSNYYKKLF. CDR3 DNA: TGTGCCACCTGGGACACCTCGAATTATTATAAGAAACTCTTT.

This clone is categorized as large. The rearrangement links TRGV3 to TRGJP2. CDR3 length equals 13 residues. Germline V gene lookup returns CDR1 VTNTFY and CDR2 YDVSTARD (reference sequence). Trimming cost V 2 bases and J 7 bases; bases outside gene matches: 4. The CDR3 reads CATWDTFDWIKTF. The CDR3 DNA sequence: TGTGCCACCTGGGACACCTTTGATTGGATCAAGACGTTT.

By share, this clone counts as hyperexpanded. The chain combines TRGV5 with TRGJ1 or TRGJ2. Germline CDR1 reads VINAFY; CDR2 reads YDVSNSKD. V was clipped by 3 bases and J by 8 bases; unmatched bases: 10. CDR3 size: 13 residues. The CDR3 sequence is CATWDGVVDKKLF. The DNA for the CDR3 is TGTGCCACCTGGGACGGTGTCGTGGATAAGAAACTCTTT.

No V gene call is available, although the J gene is TRGJP1. There are 10 residues in the CDR3. CDR3 protein: CATTGWFKIF. The CDR3 DNA reads TGTGCTACCACTGGATGGTTCAAGATATTT.

This clone is hyperexpanded within its sample. Other DNA sequences within the sample encode an identical CDR3. The gene calls are TRGV4 and TRGJP1. Trimming took 3 bases from V and 9 from J; bases not matched to a gene: 1. The CDR3 spans 11 residues. Germline values: CDR1 EGSTGY, CDR2 YDSYTSSV. CDR3 sequence reads: CATWDRWFKIF. The CDR3 DNA is TGTGCCACCTGGGATCGTTGGTTCAAGATATTT.

Details on this clone: TCRdb lists the protein of a much larger clone for this DNA, which differs at residue 6, so this is likely a read error; the protein given here is translated from the DNA itself. The chain combines TRGV5 with TRGJ1 or TRGJ2. The germline V gene encodes CDR1 VINAFY and CDR2 YDVSNSKD. V lost 4 bases to trimming and J lost 4 bases; unmatched junction nucleotides: 7. The CDR3 contains 13 residues. The CDR3, as DNA: TGTGCCACCTGGGAAGTGGAGTATTATAAGAAACTCTTT. Its protein product is CATWEVEYYKKLF.

Note on this clone: A single base is all that separates this from a far larger clone, so a read error is likely. The V call is TRGV9, the J call TRGJP. The CDR3 has 16 amino acids. Germline-derived CDR1 and CDR2 are GITISATS and ISYDGTV (reference sequence). The CDR3 DNA is TGTGCCTGGTGGGAGAAGCAAGAGTTGGGCAAAAAAATCAAGGTATTT. Protein sequence: CAWWEKQELGKKIKVF.

This clone was found a few times. The V and J genes are TRGV5 and TRGJ1 or TRGJ2. Trimming took 5 bases from V and 4 from J; bases not matched to a gene: 8. The CDR3 is 13 residues long. Germline loops: CDR1 VINAFY, CDR2 YDVSNSKD. This CDR3 reads CATWVKIYYKKLF. The DNA of the CDR3 is TGTGCCACCTGGGTTAAGATATATTATAAGAAACTCTTT.

By share, this clone counts as large. The chain uses TRGV3 and TRGJ1 or TRGJ2. The V gene's germline CDR1 is VTNTFY and CDR2 YDVSTARD (reference sequence). Unmatched junction bases numbered 2, after V lost 2 bases and J lost 4 bases. The CDR3 covers 12 residues. The CDR3 here is CATWDMYYKKLF. The CDR3 coding sequence is TGTGCCACCTGGGACATGTATTATAAGAAACTCTTT.